A selection of T cell receptor beta chains follows, all from one sample in a study of blood T cells in healthy people across ages. One entry per CDR3 protein, called by TCRdb with MiXCR from the 5' RACE reads. Here the sample spans about 1 million distinct CDR3 sequences, 35% to 50% being singletons. The sequenced material came from blood. These TCRs come from a woman between 55 and 75 years old in good health. Each CDR3 is given with its conserved first and last residue. The order of the fields is J gene, D gene, clone size, V gene, CDR3 protein, CDR3 DNA. The D gene is left open where the match is weak. Clone size is not always given. Where it is, it says once, few, many or a class for expanded clones.

>TRBJ2-2|TRBD1|few|TRBV28
CASSPWTGVTGELFF
TGTGCCAGCAGTCCTTGGACAGGGGTCACCGGGGAGCTGTTTTTT
>TRBJ2-3|TRBD1|.|TRBV10-3
CAISESLPGQGADTQYF
TGTGCCATCAGTGAGTCGCTTCCGGGGCAGGGGGCAGATACGCAGTATTTT
>TRBJ2-2|.|.|TRBV25-1
CASGRGRNTGELFF
TGTGCCAGCGGTCGGGGGCGGAACACCGGGGAGCTGTTTTTT
>TRBJ2-3|TRBD2|.|TRBV5-1
CASSPLIGGRKTDTQYF
TGCGCCAGCAGCCCACTAATCGGCGGGAGGAAGACAGATACGCAGTATTTT
>TRBJ2-3|TRBD2|once|TRBV28
CASSLPSSGSTDAQYF
TGTGCCAGCAGTTTGCCGTCTAGCGGGAGCACAGATGCGCAGTATTTT
>TRBJ1-1|.|.|TRBV20-1
CSAAGAGHTEAFF
TGCAGTGCCGCGGGGGCGGGTCACACTGAAGCTTTCTTT
>TRBJ1-2|TRBD1|.|TRBV11-2
CASSLDRTGLFALGYTF
TGTGCCAGCAGCTTAGATAGGACAGGCCTTTTTGCGCTCGGCTACACCTTC
>TRBJ1-2|.|.|TRBV20-1
CSARYLNYGYTF
TGCAGTGCTAGATACCTTAACTATGGCTACACCTTC
>TRBJ2-4|.|.|TRBV25-1
CASSELGQGPEREGLENIQYF
TGTGCCAGCAGTGAATTGGGACAGGGGCCCGAGCGGGAGGGCCTCGAAAACATTCAGTACTTC
>TRBJ2-1|TRBD2|once|TRBV6-5
CASSTTGTSGKDEQFF
TGTGCCAGCAGTACAACCGGGACTAGCGGGAAAGATGAGCAGTTCTTC
>TRBJ2-1|.|few|TRBV7-8
CASSPELGGTEFF
TGTGCCAGCAGCCCAGAGCTTGGCGGGACGGAGTTCTTC
>TRBJ2-5|.|few|TRBV7-8
CASSPLSGVTQNNEQYF
TGTGCCAGCAGCCCCTTATCGGGAGTTACGCAGAACAATGAGCAGTACTTC
>TRBJ2-5|.|.|TRBV27
CASRNVQETQYF
TGTGCCAGCAGAAATGTCCAGGAGACCCAGTACTTC
>TRBJ1-2|.|.|TRBV20-1
CSARSTGIYTF
TGCAGTGCTAGAAGTACAGGCATCTACACCTTC
>TRBJ2-1|TRBD1|.|TRBV24-1
CATSDKAQGANEQFF
TGTGCCACCAGTGATAAGGCTCAGGGGGCAAATGAGCAGTTCTTC
>TRBJ2-4|TRBD1|few|TRBV20-1
CSASTGGNIQYF
TGCAGTGCCTCGACAGGGGGAAACATTCAGTACTTC
>TRBJ2-3|.|.|TRBV10-3
CAISVDLSTDTQYF
TGTGCCATCAGTGTCGACCTCAGCACAGATACGCAGTATTTT
>TRBJ2-5|.|.|TRBV20-1
CSARRGARETQYF
TGCAGTGCTAGACGGGGGGCGCGAGAGACCCAGTACTTC
>TRBJ2-1|TRBD2|.|TRBV5-1
CASSPFSGTSDFLEQFF
TGCGCCAGCAGCCCCTTCTCCGGGACTAGCGATTTTCTTGAGCAGTTCTTC
>TRBJ2-1|TRBD2|many|TRBV12-3/TRBV12-4
CASSLIGGGTSGNEQFF
TGTGCCAGCAGTTTAATCGGGGGGGGGACCTCAGGCAATGAGCAGTTCTTC